This TCR beta chain was retrieved from a study of spatial heterogeneity in lung cancer. Background on the study: More beta-chain than alpha-chain sequences were consistently detected. General study points: Tumor mutation counts were tracked by expanded intratumoral alpha and beta TCR counts.

Stated time point: sample taken at primary tumor resection. Whole RNA, isolated from tumor, nontumor lung or frozen PBMC, was sequenced without prior sorting. Per the germline V gene, CDR1 is SGHTA and CDR2 is FQGNSA. Trimming pared 0 bases from V and 6 bases from J, leaving 12 bases between. The CDR3 length is 14 residues. This clonotype is classed as medium-sized. Its antigen is still unknown. A library prepared for alpha chains yielded this beta chain as an off-target read; its size is of little meaning. TCRdb re-called the 5' RACE reads with MiXCR, one entry per CDR3 protein. The data show about 3,100 distinct CDR3 sequences, approximately 11% seen once.

The origin of this receptor is a male donor with early-stage non-small cell lung cancer. V gene TRBV7-2 combines with J gene TRBJ2-7, with no clear D. Sequenced material: lung tumor tissue, taken at surgery. In nucleotides, the CDR3 is TGTGCCAGCAGCTTAGCAGGGTCCGGGCGCGAGCAGTACTTC. It is translated as CASSLAGSGREQYF.